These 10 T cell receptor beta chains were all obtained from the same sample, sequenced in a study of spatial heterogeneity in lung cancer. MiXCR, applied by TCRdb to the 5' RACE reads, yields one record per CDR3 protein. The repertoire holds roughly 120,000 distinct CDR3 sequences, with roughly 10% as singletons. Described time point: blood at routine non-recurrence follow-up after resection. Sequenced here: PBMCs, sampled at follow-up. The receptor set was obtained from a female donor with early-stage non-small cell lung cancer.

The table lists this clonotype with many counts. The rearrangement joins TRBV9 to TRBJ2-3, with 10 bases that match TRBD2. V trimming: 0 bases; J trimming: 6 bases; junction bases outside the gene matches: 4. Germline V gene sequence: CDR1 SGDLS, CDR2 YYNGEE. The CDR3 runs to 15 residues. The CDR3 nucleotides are TGTGCCAGCAGCGTAGCTCTAGCGGGAGCGGATACGCAGTATTTT. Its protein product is CASSVALAGADTQYF. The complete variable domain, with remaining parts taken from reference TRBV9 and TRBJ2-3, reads DSGVTQTPKHLITATGQRVTLRCSPRSGDLSVYWYQQSLDQGLQFLIQYYNGEERAKGNILERFSAQQFPDLHSELNLSSLELGDSALYFCASSVALAGADTQYFGPGTRLTVL.

CDR3 nucleotide sequence: TGTGCCAGTAGTGCGGACAGGACCTATAGCAATCAGCCCCAGCATTTT. It yields the protein CASSADRTYSNQPQHF. This chain connects TRBV19 to TRBJ1-5; 7 positions match TRBD1. V lost 5 bases to trimming and J lost 0 bases; unmatched junction nucleotides: 7. The CDR3 is 16 residues long. Germline CDR1 is LNHDA and CDR2 is SQIVND (reference sequence).

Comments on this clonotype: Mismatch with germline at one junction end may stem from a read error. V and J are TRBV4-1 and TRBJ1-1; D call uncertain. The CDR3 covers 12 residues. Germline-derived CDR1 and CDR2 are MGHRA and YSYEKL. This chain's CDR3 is CASSQVRGEAFF. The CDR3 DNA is TGCGCCAGCAGTCAAGTCCGGGGTGAAGCTTTCTTT.

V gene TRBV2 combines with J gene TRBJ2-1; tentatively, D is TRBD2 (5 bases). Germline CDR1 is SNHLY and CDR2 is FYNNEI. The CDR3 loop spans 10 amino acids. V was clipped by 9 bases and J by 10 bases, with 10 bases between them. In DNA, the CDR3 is TGTGCCAGTGAGGGCCGGGAGCAGTTCTTC. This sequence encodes CASEGREQFF.

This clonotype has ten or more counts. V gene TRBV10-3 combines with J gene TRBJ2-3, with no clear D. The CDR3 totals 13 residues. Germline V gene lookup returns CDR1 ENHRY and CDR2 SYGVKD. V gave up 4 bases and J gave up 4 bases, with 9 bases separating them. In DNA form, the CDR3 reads TGTGCCATCAGTGTGGCTGGCGCAGATACGCAGTATTTT. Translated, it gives CAISVAGADTQYF.

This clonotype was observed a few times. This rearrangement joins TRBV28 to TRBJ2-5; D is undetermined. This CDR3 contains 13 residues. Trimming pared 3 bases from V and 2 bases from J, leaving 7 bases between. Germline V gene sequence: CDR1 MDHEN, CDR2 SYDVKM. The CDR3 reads CASSLPYQETQYF. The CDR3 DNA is TGTGCCAGCAGTTTGCCTTATCAAGAGACCCAGTACTTC.

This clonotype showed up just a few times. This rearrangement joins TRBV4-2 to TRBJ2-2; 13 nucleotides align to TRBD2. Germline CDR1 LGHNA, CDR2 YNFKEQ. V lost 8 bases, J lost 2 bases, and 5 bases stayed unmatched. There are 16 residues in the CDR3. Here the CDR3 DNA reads TGTGCCAGCGATGGGACTAGCGGGAAAAACACCGGGGAGCTGTTTTTT. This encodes CASDGTSGKNTGELFF.

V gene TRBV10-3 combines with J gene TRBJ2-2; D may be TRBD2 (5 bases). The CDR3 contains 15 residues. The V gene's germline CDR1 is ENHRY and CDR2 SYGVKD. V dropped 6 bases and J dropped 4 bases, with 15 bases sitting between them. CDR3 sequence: CAIRTAGSGTGELFF. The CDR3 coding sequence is TGTGCCATCAGGACCGCGGGCTCGGGCACCGGGGAGCTGTTTTTT.

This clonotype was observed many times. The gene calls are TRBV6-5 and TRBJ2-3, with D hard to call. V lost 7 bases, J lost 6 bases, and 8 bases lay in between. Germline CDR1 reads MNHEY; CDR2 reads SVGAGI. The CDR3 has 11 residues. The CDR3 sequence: CASTFQDTQYF. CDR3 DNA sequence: TGTGCCAGCACCTTTCAGGATACGCAGTATTTT.

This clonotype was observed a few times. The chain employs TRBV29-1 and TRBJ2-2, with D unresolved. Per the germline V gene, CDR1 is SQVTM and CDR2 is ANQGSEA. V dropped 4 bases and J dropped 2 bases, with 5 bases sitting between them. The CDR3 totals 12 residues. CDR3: CSVGVNTGELFF. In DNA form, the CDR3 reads TGCAGCGTTGGGGTTAACACCGGGGAGCTGTTTTTT.